This TCR beta chain originates from a study of OX40 agonist ivuxolimab in advanced cancers. The CDR3 extends over 11 amino acids. V lost 7 bases and J lost 4; bases outside the gene matches: 2. Germline CDR1 reads SQVTM; CDR2 reads ANQGSEA. Assay: immunoSEQ multiplex PCR; the TCRdb copy retains only in-frame clones and omits some. Of over 95,000 clones listed, about 80% were seen once; the top ten hold more than 1.2%. This TCR derives from an adult with an advanced solid tumor such as melanoma, head and neck, liver or kidney cancer. Source: CD4+ or CD8+ T cells sorted from blood, taken in a trial of the OX40 agonist ivuxolimab. J is TRBJ2-7 and V is TRBV29-1, with 9 bases fitting TRBD2. Here the CDR3 reads CSGLAGYEQYF. CDR3 DNA: TGCAGCGGTCTAGCGGGATACGAGCAGTACTTC.